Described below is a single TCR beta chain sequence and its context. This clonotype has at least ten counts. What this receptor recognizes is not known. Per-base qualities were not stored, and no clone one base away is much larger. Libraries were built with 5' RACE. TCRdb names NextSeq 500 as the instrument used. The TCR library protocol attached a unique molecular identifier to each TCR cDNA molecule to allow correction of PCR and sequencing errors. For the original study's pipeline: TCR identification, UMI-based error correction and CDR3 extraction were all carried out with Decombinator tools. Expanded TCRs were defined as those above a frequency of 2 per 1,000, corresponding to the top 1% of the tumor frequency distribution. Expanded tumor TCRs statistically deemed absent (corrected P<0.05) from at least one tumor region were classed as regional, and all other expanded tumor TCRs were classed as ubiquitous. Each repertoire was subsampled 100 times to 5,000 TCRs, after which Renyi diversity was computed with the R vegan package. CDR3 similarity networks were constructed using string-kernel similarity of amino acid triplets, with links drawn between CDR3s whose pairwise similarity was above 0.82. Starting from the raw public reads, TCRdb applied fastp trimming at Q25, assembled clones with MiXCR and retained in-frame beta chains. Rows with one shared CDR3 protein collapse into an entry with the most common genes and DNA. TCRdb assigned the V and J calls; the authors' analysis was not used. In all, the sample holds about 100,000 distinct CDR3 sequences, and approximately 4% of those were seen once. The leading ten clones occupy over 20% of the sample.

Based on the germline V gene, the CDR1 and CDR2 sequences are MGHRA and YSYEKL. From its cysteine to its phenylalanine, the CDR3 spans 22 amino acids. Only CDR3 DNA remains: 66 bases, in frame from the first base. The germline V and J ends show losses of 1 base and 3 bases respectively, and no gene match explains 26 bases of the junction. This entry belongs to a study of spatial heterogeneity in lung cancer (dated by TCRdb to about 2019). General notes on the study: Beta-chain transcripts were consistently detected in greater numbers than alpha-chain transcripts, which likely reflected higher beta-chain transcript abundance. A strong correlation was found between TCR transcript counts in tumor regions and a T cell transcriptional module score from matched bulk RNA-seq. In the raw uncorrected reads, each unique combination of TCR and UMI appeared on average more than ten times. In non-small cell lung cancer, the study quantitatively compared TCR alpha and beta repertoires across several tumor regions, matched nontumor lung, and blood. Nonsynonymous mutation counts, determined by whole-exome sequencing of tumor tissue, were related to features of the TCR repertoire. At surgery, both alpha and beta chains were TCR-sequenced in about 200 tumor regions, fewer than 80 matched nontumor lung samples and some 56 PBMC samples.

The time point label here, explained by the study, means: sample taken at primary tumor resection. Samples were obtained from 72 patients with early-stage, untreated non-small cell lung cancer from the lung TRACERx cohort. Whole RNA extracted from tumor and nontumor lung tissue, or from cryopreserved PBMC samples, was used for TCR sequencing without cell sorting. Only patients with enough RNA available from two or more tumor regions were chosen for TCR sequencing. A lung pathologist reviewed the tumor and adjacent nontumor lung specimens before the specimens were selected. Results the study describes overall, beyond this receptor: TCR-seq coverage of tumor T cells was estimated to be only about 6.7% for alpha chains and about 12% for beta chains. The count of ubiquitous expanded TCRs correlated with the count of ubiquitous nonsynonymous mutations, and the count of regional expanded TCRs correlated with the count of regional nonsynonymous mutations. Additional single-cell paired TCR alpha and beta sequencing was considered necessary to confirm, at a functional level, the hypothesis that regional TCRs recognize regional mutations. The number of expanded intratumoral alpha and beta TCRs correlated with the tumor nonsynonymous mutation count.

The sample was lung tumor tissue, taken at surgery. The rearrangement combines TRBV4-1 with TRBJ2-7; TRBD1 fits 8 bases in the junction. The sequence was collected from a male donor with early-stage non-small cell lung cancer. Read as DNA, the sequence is TGCGCCAGCAGCCAAGTTCCTAAGTCCTTTCCCGGGACAGGCTTCTCCTACTACGAGCAGTACTTC. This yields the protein CASSQVPKSFPGTGFSYYEQYF.